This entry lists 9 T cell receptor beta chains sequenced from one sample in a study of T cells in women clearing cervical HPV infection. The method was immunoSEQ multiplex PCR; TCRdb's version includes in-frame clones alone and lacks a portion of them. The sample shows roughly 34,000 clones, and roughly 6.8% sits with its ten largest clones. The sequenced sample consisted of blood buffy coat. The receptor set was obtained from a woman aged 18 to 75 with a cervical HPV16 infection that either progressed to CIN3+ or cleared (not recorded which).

The CDR3 sequence: CAWSGGTGRTTNEKLFF. The sequenced CDR3 bases are TGTGCCTGGAGTGGAGGGACAGGGAGAACTACTAATGAAAAA. This chain connects TRBV30 to TRBJ1-4; 9 bases fit TRBD1. The sequenced fragment ends 3 residues before the CDR3 boundary, so the rest is inferred from the germline J gene. This CDR3 is 17 amino acids long. CDR1 is GTSNPN and CDR2 is SVGIG in the germline V gene (reference sequence). With V trimmed by 1 base and J by 2 bases, 8 bases remained unmatched.

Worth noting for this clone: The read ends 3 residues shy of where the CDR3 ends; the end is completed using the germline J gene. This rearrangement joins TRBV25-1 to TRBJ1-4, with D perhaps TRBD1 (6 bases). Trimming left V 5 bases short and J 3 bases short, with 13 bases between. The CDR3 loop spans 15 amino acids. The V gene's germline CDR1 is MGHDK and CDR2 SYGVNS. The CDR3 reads CASSNRQVANEKLFF. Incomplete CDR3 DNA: TGTGCCAGCAGTAACCGACAGGTGGCTAATGAAAAA. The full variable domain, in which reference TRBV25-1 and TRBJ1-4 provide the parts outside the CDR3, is EADIYQTPRYLVIGTGKKITLECSQTMGHDKMYWYQQDPGMELHLIHYSYGVNSTEKGDLSSESTVSRIRTEHFPLTLESARPSHTSQYLCASSNRQVANEKLFFGSGTQLSVL.

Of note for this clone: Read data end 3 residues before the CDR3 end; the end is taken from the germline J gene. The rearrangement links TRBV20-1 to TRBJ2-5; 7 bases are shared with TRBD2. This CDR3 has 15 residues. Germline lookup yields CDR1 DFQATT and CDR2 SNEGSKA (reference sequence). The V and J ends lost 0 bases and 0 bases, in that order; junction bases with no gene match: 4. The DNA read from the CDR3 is TGCAGTGCTAGAGAGGACGGGGGGAACCAAGAGACC. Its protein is CSAREDGGNQET. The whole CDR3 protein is CSAREDGGNQETQYF.

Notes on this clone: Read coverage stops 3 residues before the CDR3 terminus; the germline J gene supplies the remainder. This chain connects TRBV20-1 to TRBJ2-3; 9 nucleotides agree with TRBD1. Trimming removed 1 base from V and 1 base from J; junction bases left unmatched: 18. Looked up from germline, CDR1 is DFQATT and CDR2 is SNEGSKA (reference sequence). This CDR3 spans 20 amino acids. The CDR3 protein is CSARAPPGQGFSLGTDTQYF. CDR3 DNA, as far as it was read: TGCAGTGCTAGAGCACCCCCGGGACAGGGTTTTAGTTTAGGCACAGATACG.

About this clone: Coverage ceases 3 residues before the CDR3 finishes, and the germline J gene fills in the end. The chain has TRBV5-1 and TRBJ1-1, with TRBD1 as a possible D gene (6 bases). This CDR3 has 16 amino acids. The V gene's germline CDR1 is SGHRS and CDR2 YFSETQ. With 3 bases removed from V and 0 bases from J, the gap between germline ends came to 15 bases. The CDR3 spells CASSSWGQGMNTEAFF. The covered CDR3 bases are TGCGCCAGCAGCTCCTGGGGGCAGGGAATGAACACTGAA. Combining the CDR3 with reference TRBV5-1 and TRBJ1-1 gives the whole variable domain KAGVTQTPRYLIKTRGQQVTLSCSPISGHRSVSWYQQTPGQGLQFLFEYFSETQRNKGNFPGRFSGRQFSNSRSEMNVSTLELGDSALYLCASSSWGQGMNTEAFFGQGTRLTVV.

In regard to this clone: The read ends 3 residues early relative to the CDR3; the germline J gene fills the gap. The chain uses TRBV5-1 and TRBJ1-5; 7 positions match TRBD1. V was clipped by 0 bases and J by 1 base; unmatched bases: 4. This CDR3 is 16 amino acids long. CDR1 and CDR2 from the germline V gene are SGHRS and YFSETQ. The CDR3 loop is CASSLGSGQSNQPQHF. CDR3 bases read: TGCGCCAGCAGCTTGGGTTCGGGACAGAGCAATCAGCCC. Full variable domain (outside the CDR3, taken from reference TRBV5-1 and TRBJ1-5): KAGVTQTPRYLIKTRGQQVTLSCSPISGHRSVSWYQQTPGQGLQFLFEYFSETQRNKGNFPGRFSGRQFSNSRSEMNVSTLELGDSALYLCASSLGSGQSNQPQHFGDGTRLSIL.

The chain's CDR3 is CASSQQGRETQYF. The CDR3 DNA, read in part, is TGTGCCAGTAGCCAACAGGGTAGAGAAACT. The V call is TRBV19, the J call TRBJ2-4; a possible D gene is TRBD1 (6 bases). With the read ending 3 residues before the CDR3 end, the germline J gene is used to fill in that end. Germline V gene lookup returns CDR1 LNHDA and CDR2 SQIVND (reference sequence). This CDR3 has 13 residues.

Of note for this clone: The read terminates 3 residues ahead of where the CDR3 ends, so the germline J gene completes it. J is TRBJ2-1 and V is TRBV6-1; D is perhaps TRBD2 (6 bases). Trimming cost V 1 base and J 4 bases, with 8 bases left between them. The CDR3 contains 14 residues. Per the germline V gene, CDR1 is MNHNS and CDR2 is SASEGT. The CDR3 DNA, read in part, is TGTGCCAGCAGTGAAGGGGACTTTTACAATGAG. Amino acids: CASSEGDFYNE. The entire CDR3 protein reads CASSEGDFYNEQFF.

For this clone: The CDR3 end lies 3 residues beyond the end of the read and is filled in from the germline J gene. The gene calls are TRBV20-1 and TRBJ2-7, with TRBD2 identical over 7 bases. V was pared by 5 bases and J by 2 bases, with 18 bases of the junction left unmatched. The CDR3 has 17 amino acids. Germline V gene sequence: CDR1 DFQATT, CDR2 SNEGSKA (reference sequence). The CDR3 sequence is CSAEPDEILAYTYEQYF. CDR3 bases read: TGCAGTGCTGAACCCGACGAAATACTAGCGTATACCTACGAG.